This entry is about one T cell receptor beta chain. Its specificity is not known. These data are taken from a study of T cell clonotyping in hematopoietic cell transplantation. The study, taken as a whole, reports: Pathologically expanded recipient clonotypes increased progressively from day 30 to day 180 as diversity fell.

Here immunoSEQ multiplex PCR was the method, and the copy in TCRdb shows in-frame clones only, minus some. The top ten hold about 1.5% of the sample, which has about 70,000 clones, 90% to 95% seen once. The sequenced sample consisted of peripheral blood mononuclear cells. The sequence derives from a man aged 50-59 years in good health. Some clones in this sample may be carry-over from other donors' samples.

The CDR3 spells CAISEGRYQPQHF. CDR3 DNA: TGTGCCATCAGTGAAGGTCGGTATCAGCCCCAGCATTTT. J is TRBJ1-5 and V is TRBV10-3; D unresolved. The CDR3 is made up of 13 amino acids. CDR1 ENHRY and CDR2 SYGVKD come from the germline V gene. V lost 3 bases and J lost 5, with 8 bases in between.